This T cell receptor beta chain was recorded in a study of OX40 agonist ivuxolimab in advanced cancers. Study overall: The treatment was a fully human IgG2 OX40 agonist, ivuxolimab.

The assay was immunoSEQ multiplex PCR, and TCRdb's table has in-frame clones only and misses some. The sample has around 80,000 clones, around 85% seen once. Germline CDR1 is MDHEN and CDR2 is SYDVKM. The CDR3 length is 11 residues. V was shortened by 3 bases and J by 7 bases, with 6 bases between the two germline ends. This clone appeared a single time. The receptor comes from an adult with an advanced solid tumor such as melanoma, head and neck, liver or kidney cancer. The chain uses TRBV28 and TRBJ1-2; the D gene is possibly TRBD1 (5 bases). The material was CD4+ or CD8+ T cells sorted from blood, obtained in a trial of the OX40 agonist ivuxolimab. The CDR3 sequence is CASSLGGGYTF. CDR3 bases: TGTGCCAGCAGTTTGGGGGGTGGCTACACCTTC.